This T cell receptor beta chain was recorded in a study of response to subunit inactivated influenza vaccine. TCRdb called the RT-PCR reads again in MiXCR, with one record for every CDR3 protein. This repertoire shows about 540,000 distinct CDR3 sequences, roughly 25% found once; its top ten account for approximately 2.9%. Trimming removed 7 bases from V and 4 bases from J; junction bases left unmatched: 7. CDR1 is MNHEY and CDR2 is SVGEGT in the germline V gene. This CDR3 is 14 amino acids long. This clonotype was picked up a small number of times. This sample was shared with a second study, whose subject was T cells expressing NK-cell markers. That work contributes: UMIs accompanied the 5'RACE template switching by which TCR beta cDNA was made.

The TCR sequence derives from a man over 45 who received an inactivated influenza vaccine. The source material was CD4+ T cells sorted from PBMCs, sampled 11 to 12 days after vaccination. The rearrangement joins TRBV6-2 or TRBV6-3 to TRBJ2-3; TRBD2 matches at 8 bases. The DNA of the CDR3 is TGTGCCAGCATCCGGGGGGGCCTCGCAGATACGCAGTATTTT. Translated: CASIRGGLADTQYF.